This entry lists 30 T cell receptor beta chains sequenced from one sample in a study of CXCR3-negative and CXCR3-positive naive CD8 T cells. The libraries of TRB cDNA were constructed through 5' RACE using UMI labels. TCRdb re-called the 5' RACE reads and gives one entry per CDR3 protein, without DNA. The sample holds about 120,000 distinct CDR3 sequences. The sample taken for sequencing was naive CXCR3- CD8+ T cells from blood. As to subset: CD45RO-CCR7+CD27+CD95- naive CD8+ T cells lacking CXCR3 (TNR3-). The receptors shown here come from a human donor in good health. Some clones in this sample may be carry-over from other donors' samples.

The chain is built from TRBV6-2 or TRBV6-3 and TRBJ2-7; TCRdb indicates TRBD1, and absent DNA this call remains unverified. Germline assignment: CDR1 MNHEY and CDR2 SVGEGT. The CDR3 is 15 amino acids. The CDR3 loop reads CASSSPQGGLYEQYF.

The chain uses TRBV28 and TRBJ2-5. The CDR3 length is 14 residues. Germline loops: CDR1 MDHEN, CDR2 SYDVKM. The CDR3 sequence is CASNHVVGVKTQYF.

The chain uses TRBV7-9 and TRBJ2-7; absent DNA, TCRdb's TRBD1 call cannot be checked. Germline V lookup: CDR1 SEHNR, CDR2 FQNEAQ (reference sequence). This CDR3 has 16 amino acids. The CDR3 loop reads CASSLVGQGLSYEQYF.

The chain employs TRBV12-3 or TRBV12-4 and TRBJ1-1; TCRdb's D gene call, TRBD1, goes unchecked for lack of DNA. The CDR3 is made up of 15 amino acids. CDR3 sequence: CASSPSNRPNTEAFF.

V and J are TRBV13 and TRBJ1-5; TCRdb's D call of TRBD1 is untestable without DNA. Germline lookup yields CDR1 PRHDT and CDR2 FYEKMQ (reference sequence). This CDR3 spans 15 amino acids. CDR3 sequence: CASSSHRGGNQPQHF.

This sequence joins TRBV25-1 and TRBJ1-2; checking the TCRdb D call of TRBD1 is not possible without DNA. The CDR3 spans 16 residues. The germline CDR1 and CDR2 sequences are MGHDK and SYGVNS. The CDR3: CASSESRSGMTNGYTF.

The chain joins TRBV30 to TRBJ2-2. The CDR3 contains 14 residues. Germline CDR1 GTSNPN, CDR2 SVGIG (reference sequence). The CDR3 protein is CAWREELYTGELFF.

The genes are TRBV15 and TRBJ2-3. From germline, CDR1 is LNHNV and CDR2 YYDKDF (reference sequence). The CDR3 runs to 14 residues. The CDR3 loop is CATSILWSTDTQYF. The full variable domain, its missing parts supplied by reference TRBV15 and TRBJ2-3, is DAMVIQNPRYQVTQFGKPVTLSCSQTLNHNVMYWYQQKSSQAPKLLFHYYDKDFNNEADTPDNFQSRRPNTSFCFLDIRSPGLGDTAMYLCATSILWSTDTQYFGPGTRLTVL.

This chain uses TRBV6-5 with TRBJ2-5. The CDR3 length is 15 residues. Germline V gives CDR1 MNHEY, CDR2 SVGAGI. The chain's CDR3 is CASSRGSWYQETQYF.

The chain recombines TRBV7-2 with TRBJ2-2. Germline CDR1 SGHTA, CDR2 FQGNSA. CDR3 length equals 16 residues. CDR3 amino acids: CASSLALADNTGELFF. The entire variable domain, with the rest obtained from reference TRBV7-2 and TRBJ2-2, is as follows: GAGVSQSPSNKVTEKGKDVELRCDPISGHTALYWYRQSLGQGLEFLIYFQGNSAPDKSGLPSDRFSAERTGGSVSTLTIQRTQQEDSAVYLCASSLALADNTGELFFGEGSRLTVL.

The J gene is TRBJ2-5, the V gene TRBV7-9; without DNA, the TCRdb call of TRBD1 cannot be checked. This CDR3 region has 14 residues. Germline lookup yields CDR1 SEHNR and CDR2 FQNEAQ (reference sequence). CDR3 region: CASSTPTGEETQYF.

This rearrangement joins TRBV25-1 to TRBJ2-5; TCRdb lists TRBD1, though no DNA is available to test this call. Per the germline V gene, CDR1 is MGHDK and CDR2 is SYGVNS. The CDR3 runs 19 residues. The chain's CDR3 is CASSEWVTGRIVGLETQYF.

The V gene is TRBV4-2, the J gene TRBJ2-7; TCRdb lists TRBD1, though no DNA is available to test this call. The CDR3 totals 14 residues. Germline V gives CDR1 LGHNA, CDR2 YNFKEQ. This CDR3 reads CASSQDGPGGDQYF.

CDR3 loop: CASSYLGVREQFF. The chain combines TRBV6-6 with TRBJ2-1; TCRdb calls TRBD1, which cannot be checked without DNA. CDR1 and CDR2 from the germline V gene are MNHNY and SVGAGI (reference sequence). This CDR3 has 13 residues.

The J gene is TRBJ2-2, the V gene TRBV28; no DNA is available, so the TRBD1 call from TCRdb remains unchecked. The CDR3 runs 15 residues. Germline CDR1 reads MDHEN; CDR2 reads SYDVKM. The CDR3 loop reads CASSLPQGRTGELFF.

The V gene is TRBV5-1, the J gene TRBJ2-1. Germline V lookup: CDR1 SGHRS, CDR2 YFSETQ. The CDR3 is 15 amino acids. The CDR3 loop is CASSLVGSSYNEQLF.

V gene TRBV19 combines with J gene TRBJ2-3; with no DNA, the TCRdb D assignment of TRBD2 cannot be verified. This CDR3 region has 17 residues. CDR1 is LNHDA, CDR2 SQIVND, per germline (reference sequence). CDR3 sequence reads: CASSIVRLAGIPDTQYF.

J is TRBJ2-2 and V is TRBV29-1; TCRdb's D call, TRBD1, is unchecked because there is no DNA. Germline CDR1 reads SQVTM; CDR2 reads ANQGSEA. CDR3 length equals 15 residues. This CDR3 reads CSVDGTGRNTGELFF.

V usage is TRBV4-1 and J usage is TRBJ2-7. This CDR3 is built from 13 residues. Germline V lookup: CDR1 MGHRA, CDR2 YSYEKL. The CDR3 loop reads CASSQVSSVEQYF.

The rearrangement links TRBV4-1 to TRBJ2-1; TCRdb picks TRBD1, but there is no DNA to check that call. The germline CDR1 and CDR2 sequences are MGHRA and YSYEKL. There are 14 residues in the CDR3. Here the CDR3 reads CASSRGPSTNEQFF.

The chain joins TRBV29-1 to TRBJ1-1; TCRdb's D gene call, TRBD1, goes unchecked for lack of DNA. The CDR3 is 12 residues long. The germline gives CDR1 SQVTM, CDR2 ANQGSEA. CDR3 in amino acids: CSVVRGGTEAFF.

The CDR3 sequence is CASATGVFWYEQFF. V gene TRBV10-1 combines with J gene TRBJ2-1; the TCRdb D gene call, TRBD1, has no DNA to confirm it. Germline-derived CDR1 and CDR2 are WNHNN and SYGVQD (reference sequence). This CDR3 has 14 residues.

The V gene is TRBV28, the J gene TRBJ2-3. Germline V lookup: CDR1 MDHEN, CDR2 SYDVKM. The CDR3 consists of 14 residues. The CDR3 reads CASSLMGITDTQYF.

The V and J genes are TRBV7-9 and TRBJ2-3; there is no DNA to check the TCRdb D call of TRBD2. Germline assignment: CDR1 SEHNR and CDR2 FQNEAQ (reference sequence). The CDR3 is made up of 13 amino acids. CDR3: CANARGTTDTQYF.

This CDR3 is CASSRRGSTDTQYF. V gene TRBV7-7 combines with J gene TRBJ2-3; TCRdb's D call, TRBD2, is unchecked because there is no DNA. The CDR3 is 14 amino acids. CDR1 is SSHAT, CDR2 FNYEAQ, per germline (reference sequence). Based on the CDR3 plus reference TRBV7-7 and TRBJ2-3, the full variable domain is GAGVSQSPRYKVTKRGQDVTLRCDPISSHATLYWYQQALGQGPEFLTYFNYEAQPDKSGLPSDRFSAERPEGSISTLTIQRTEQRDSAMYRCASSRRGSTDTQYFGPGTRLTVL.

The V and J genes are TRBV9 and TRBJ2-7; the D gene TCRdb calls, TRBD1, cannot be checked with no DNA. CDR1 SGDLS and CDR2 YYNGEE come from the germline V gene. The CDR3 extends over 15 amino acids. The CDR3 loop reads CASSQTWDSSREQYF.

The V and J genes are TRBV12-3 or TRBV12-4 and TRBJ1-1; checking the TCRdb D call of TRBD1 is not possible without DNA. The CDR3 has 15 amino acids. The CDR3 sequence: CASSFSDGLGGEAFF.

The V call is TRBV11-2, the J call TRBJ2-7. Per germline, CDR1 SGHAT and CDR2 FQNNGV. CDR3 length: 15 residues. The chain's CDR3 is CASSFNSGFGYEQYF.

The rearrangement uses TRBV4-1 and TRBJ1-5; absent DNA, TCRdb's TRBD1 call cannot be checked. Germline V CDR1 and CDR2: MGHRA, YSYEKL. The CDR3 consists of 13 residues. The CDR3 loop reads CASSQQGRQPQHF.

This chain joins TRBV12-3 or TRBV12-4 and TRBJ2-1; TCRdb reports TRBD1, a call that lacks DNA to check it against. CDR3 length: 13 residues. CDR3 region: CASSSGTDNEQFF.